This T cell receptor (beta chain) was sequenced during a study of cytomegalovirus exposure and HLA in healthy donors. With regard to this clone: The antigen is unknown.

The PCR contained 60 Vbeta and 13 Jbeta primers. Sequencing used immunoSEQ multiplex PCR; TCRdb keeps in-frame clones, though not all of them. The sample includes about 200,000 clones, 75% to 90% of them seen just once. Germline V gives CDR1 SGHAT, CDR2 FQNNGV. CDR3 length: 13 amino acids. V lost 0 bases and J lost 6, with 8 bases in between. Study-level results: Reports state that TCR beta sequences accurately predicted most subjects' HLA-A and HLA-B alleles. HLA alleles showed associations with some 17,000 TCR beta sequences in a later analysis, at a 0.05 false discovery rate.

Sequenced material: PBMCs. The TCR was taken from a middle-aged woman in good health and CMV-seronegative. The V and J genes are TRBV11-2 and TRBJ1-2; D call uncertain. CDR3 sequence: CASSLDLTDGYTF. The CDR3 bases are TGTGCCAGCAGCTTAGATCTTACAGATGGCTACACCTTC.